A single sample is the source of the 26 T cell receptor beta chains below, sequenced in a study of spatial heterogeneity in lung cancer. TCRdb re-called the 5' RACE reads through MiXCR, storing one row per CDR3 protein. The data contain several thousand distinct CDR3 sequences, over 12% of them seen just once; the ten biggest clones take up 23%. The time point is: sample taken at primary tumor resection. Their antigens are not known. Regarding the study as a whole: The number of expanded tumor alpha and beta chains correlated with mutation number.

This sample comprised lung tumor tissue, obtained at surgery. These receptors all stem from a female donor with early-stage non-small cell lung cancer.

This clonotype was detected ten times or more. This chain joins TRBV7-2 and TRBJ2-7; 7 nucleotides match TRBD1. CDR3 length: 14 residues. Germline loops: CDR1 SGHTA, CDR2 FQGNSA. J gave up 3 bases and V 5 bases, and 7 bases lay outside the gene matches. CDR3 region: CASSLSTGSYEQYF. In nucleotides, the CDR3 is TGTGCCAGCAGCCTATCGACAGGGAGCTACGAGCAGTACTTC.

By its share, this clonotype is medium-sized. V gene TRBV3-1 combines with J gene TRBJ1-5; the D gene is possibly TRBD1 (6 bases). Trimming left V 0 bases short and J 3 bases short, with 15 bases between. The CDR3 loop spans 17 amino acids. From germline, CDR1 is LGHDT and CDR2 YNNKEL (reference sequence). CDR3 bases: TGTGCCAGCAGCCAAGACTCAACAGGGTCAACCAATCAGCCCCAGCATTTT. This translates into CASSQDSTGSTNQPQHF.

The chain couples TRBV6-5 to TRBJ1-3; the D is unclear. V dropped 0 bases and J dropped 2 bases, with 14 bases sitting between them. Germline assignment: CDR1 MNHEY and CDR2 SVGAGI. The CDR3 loop spans 17 amino acids. The chain's CDR3 is CASSYSSRRTAGNTIYF. The DNA for the CDR3 is TGTGCCAGCAGTTACTCTTCAAGGAGGACCGCTGGAAACACCATATATTTT.

Sample share makes this clonotype medium-sized. This sequence joins TRBV6-1 and TRBJ2-2, with TRBD1 as a possible D gene (5 bases). Trimming stripped 6 bases from V and 3 bases from J, with 14 bases between. The CDR3 has 15 residues. Germline CDR1 and CDR2: MNHNS and SASEGT. CDR3 DNA sequence: TGTGCCAGCAGACCCCAGGGAAGTTACACCGGGGAGCTGTTTTTT. Its translation is CASRPQGSYTGELFF.

The chain carries TRBV6-5 and TRBJ1-6; possible D gene TRBD1, 5 bases. V lost 5 bases, J lost 6 bases, and 17 bases lay in between. Germline V gene sequence: CDR1 MNHEY, CDR2 SVGAGI. The CDR3 has 16 amino acids. CDR3 nucleotides: TGTGCCAGCAGTGATCCGGGACCCCCCTCTAATTCACCCCTCCACTTT. Its protein product is CASSDPGPPSNSPLHF.

Within the sample, this clonotype is medium-sized. The chain is built from TRBV4-3 and TRBJ2-3, with a possible D match to TRBD2 (7 bases). The CDR3 sequence is 17 residues long. Germline-derived CDR1 and CDR2 are LGHNA and YSLEER. V lost 0 bases to trimming and J lost 2 bases, with 15 bases between them. CDR3 DNA: TGCGCCAGCAGCCAAGAATGGGGGGGCCTACTCACAGATACGCAGTATTTT. Its protein product is CASSQEWGGLLTDTQYF.

This clonotype came up many times. The V and J genes are TRBV18 and TRBJ1-5; 8 bases are a match to TRBD1. CDR3 length: 16 residues. J lost 5 bases, V lost 3 bases, and 9 bases had no gene match. Germline-derived CDR1 and CDR2 are KGHSH and LQKENI. DNA for the CDR3: TGTGCCAGCTCACCTGGGGGTTCGACAGGGGATCAGCCCCAGCATTTT. This translates into CASSPGGSTGDQPQHF.

By share, this clonotype counts as medium-sized. The chain recombines TRBV3-1 with TRBJ2-1; TRBD1 or TRBD2 may be the D gene (5 bases each). Trimming removed 3 bases at V and 9 bases at J, with 18 bases between. This CDR3 has 15 amino acids. Germline CDR1 LGHDT, CDR2 YNNKEL (reference sequence). Here the CDR3 reads CASSHHRGPVTEQFF. Here the CDR3 DNA reads TGTGCCAGCAGCCACCACCGGGGACCTGTCACTGAGCAGTTCTTC.

J is TRBJ1-4 and V is TRBV6-1; 7 nucleotides match TRBD1. The CDR3 covers 14 residues. V lost 6 bases to trimming and J lost 4 bases; unmatched junction nucleotides: 5. Germline V CDR1 and CDR2: MNHNS, SASEGT. CDR3 sequence: CASSVDRFNEKLFF. The CDR3 nucleotides are TGTGCCAGCAGCGTGGACAGGTTTAATGAAAAACTGTTTTTT.

This rearrangement joins TRBV2 to TRBJ2-5; 7 bases line up with TRBD1. The V segment lost 8 bases and the J segment 4 bases; nucleotides outside the gene matches: 10. This CDR3 region has 14 residues. Looked up from germline, CDR1 is SNHLY and CDR2 is FYNNEI. CDR3 protein: CASLTTGVAETQYF. The CDR3, as DNA: TGTGCCAGCCTCACTACAGGGGTAGCAGAGACCCAGTACTTC.

This clonotype was recorded a few times. The chain recombines TRBV20-1 with TRBJ2-3; 9 nucleotides match TRBD1. Trimming took 2 bases from V and 6 from J; bases not matched to a gene: 6. There are 14 residues in the CDR3. Per germline, CDR1 DFQATT and CDR2 SNEGSKA (reference sequence). CDR3 sequence (DNA): TGCAGTGCTAGAAACAGGGGGCGAGGCGATACGCAGTATTTT. Translated, it gives CSARNRGRGDTQYF.

This clonotype was seen at least ten times. The chain couples TRBV28 to TRBJ2-5; D is unresolved. This CDR3 region has 15 residues. Per the germline V gene, CDR1 is MDHEN and CDR2 is SYDVKM. Trimming pared 4 bases from V and 6 bases from J, leaving 18 bases between. The CDR3 DNA is TGTGCCAGCAGTTCCGCCGGATTAATGAGGAAGACCCAGTACTTC. This codes for CASSSAGLMRKTQYF.

Ten or more counts support this clonotype. The V and J genes are TRBV5-1 and TRBJ2-5; a possible D gene is TRBD2 (6 bases). Per germline, CDR1 SGHRS and CDR2 YFSETQ. The germline V and J ends were trimmed by 0 bases and 0 bases, with 12 bases remaining between them. The CDR3 consists of 16 residues. The CDR3 region is CASSLGLVPYQETQYF. CDR3 coding DNA: TGCGCCAGCAGCTTGGGACTAGTCCCGTACCAAGAGACCCAGTACTTC.

The sample holds many counts of this clonotype. This rearrangement joins TRBV18 to TRBJ2-1; maybe TRBD1 (6 bases). CDR1 and CDR2 from the germline V gene are KGHSH and LQKENI. The CDR3 runs 12 residues. V was cut by 6 bases and J by 7 bases, with 10 bases left in between. CDR3 region: CASSLQGNEQFF. The CDR3 DNA reads as TGTGCCAGCTCTCTACAGGGAAATGAGCAGTTCTTC. Based on the CDR3 plus reference TRBV18 and TRBJ2-1, the full variable domain is NAGVMQNPRHLVRRRGQEARLRCSPMKGHSHVYWYRQLPEEGLKFMVYLQKENIIDESGMPKERFSAEFPKEGPSILRIQQVVRGDSAAYFCASSLQGNEQFFGPGTRLTVL.

This clonotype was recorded many times. The rearrangement uses TRBV9 and TRBJ2-5, with 7 bases identical to TRBD2. Germline V lookup: CDR1 SGDLS, CDR2 YYNGEE. The CDR3 has 16 amino acids. Trimming took 3 bases from V and 4 from J; bases not matched to a gene: 12. CDR3 amino acids: CASSAGTIALSETQYF. The DNA for the CDR3 is TGTGCCAGCAGCGCGGGGACTATCGCCCTCTCAGAGACCCAGTACTTC.

The chain links TRBV3-1 to TRBJ2-5, with 8 bases that match TRBD2. Looked up from germline, CDR1 is LGHDT and CDR2 is YNNKEL (reference sequence). Trimming at V came to 5 bases and at J to 6 bases, leaving 14 bases not matched to a gene. The CDR3 is 16 amino acids. The CDR3 DNA reads as TGTGCCAGCAGCGGGCAGCGGGAGTTAAGTCTGAAGACCCAGTACTTC. This encodes CASSGQRELSLKTQYF.

The chain carries TRBV6-6 and TRBJ2-7; 9 bases fit TRBD1. The CDR3 length is 16 residues. The V gene's germline CDR1 is MNHNY and CDR2 SVGAGI (reference sequence). Trimming cost V 2 bases and J 3 bases; bases outside gene matches: 8. The CDR3 DNA follows: TGTGCCAGCAGTTACCCCTTGGGACAGGGAAACTACGAGCAGTACTTC. Translation gives CASSYPLGQGNYEQYF.

This clonotype is judged medium-sized. The V and J genes are TRBV7-2 and TRBJ2-5; 12 bases are shared with TRBD1. CDR3 length equals 16 residues. After removal of 4 bases from V and 4 bases from J, the junction contained 7 bases not matched to a gene. The germline V gene has CDR1 SGHTA and CDR2 FQGNSA. The CDR3 is CASSSGDRGRGETQYF. The CDR3 DNA sequence: TGTGCCAGCAGCTCAGGGGACAGGGGGCGCGGAGAGACCCAGTACTTC. Variable domain in full (rest from reference TRBV7-2 and TRBJ2-5): GAGVSQSPSNKVTEKGKDVELRCDPISGHTALYWYRQSLGQGLEFLIYFQGNSAPDKSGLPSDRFSAERTGGSVSTLTIQRTQQEDSAVYLCASSSGDRGRGETQYFGPGTRLLVL.

By frequency in the sample, this clonotype is medium-sized. The chain has TRBV6-5 and TRBJ1-1; tentatively, D is TRBD1 (5 bases). Germline V CDR1 and CDR2: MNHEY, SVGAGI. V gave up 4 bases and J gave up 5 bases, with 11 bases separating them. There are 13 residues in the CDR3. The CDR3 coding sequence is TGTGCCAGCAGTTCCGGTTGGGGGACTGAAGCTTTCTTT. Translated, it gives CASSSGWGTEAFF.

This clonotype is labeled as medium-sized. V is TRBV4-3 and J is TRBJ2-1; TRBD2 matches 11 bases. Trimming removed 1 base from V and 8 bases from J; junction bases left unmatched: 10. The germline V gene has CDR1 LGHNA and CDR2 YSLEER. The CDR3 loop spans 17 amino acids. CDR3 nucleotide sequence: TGCGCCAGCAGCCAAGGCGTTAGCGGGGGGGCGGTGGATGAGCAGTTCTTC. Translating it yields CASSQGVSGGAVDEQFF.

This clonotype is classed as medium-sized (0.01 to 0.1%). In DNA, the CDR3 is TGTGCCAGCAGCAGGACAGGGATGGATGGCTACACCTTC. Protein sequence: CASSRTGMDGYTF. The gene calls are TRBV7-8 and TRBJ1-2; 8 bases line up with TRBD1. CDR1 SGHVS and CDR2 FQNEAQ come from the germline V gene. The CDR3 has 13 amino acids. Losses at the gene ends were 5 bases for V and 6 bases for J; bases not matched to a gene: 5.

Ten or more counts support this clonotype. The V gene is TRBV10-3, the J gene TRBJ1-5; D possibly corresponds to TRBD1 (6 bases). This CDR3 comprises 14 residues. Germline V CDR1 and CDR2: ENHRY, SYGVKD. The V gene lost 3 bases and the J gene lost 9 bases, with 15 bases spanning the gap. The CDR3 reads CAISDSGGGRPQHF. The CDR3 bases are TGTGCCATCAGTGATTCGGGAGGGGGTAGGCCCCAGCATTTT.

This clonotype was picked up many times. The chain uses TRBV2 and TRBJ2-7; no clear D. V lost 1 base and J 3 bases, leaving 7 bases between the germline ends. Germline V gene data show CDR1 as SNHLY and CDR2 as FYNNEI. The CDR3 runs to 13 residues. The CDR3 DNA reads as TGTGCCAGCAGTGAAGACTCTAACTACGAGCAGTACTTC. Residues: CASSEDSNYEQYF.

By sample share, this clonotype is medium-sized. The chain's CDR3 is CASSLKGTGDTQYF. The CDR3 nucleotides are TGTGCCAGCAGCTTGAAGGGGACGGGAGATACGCAGTATTTT. V usage is TRBV5-8 and J usage is TRBJ2-3; D assignment may be TRBD1 or TRBD2 (5 bases each). Germline-derived CDR1 and CDR2 are SGHTS and YDEGEE. This CDR3 comprises 14 residues. V lost 1 base and J 5 bases, leaving 11 bases between the germline ends.

By proportion, this clonotype is medium-sized (0.01 to 0.1%). The V call is TRBV20-1, the J call TRBJ1-2; perhaps TRBD1 as D (5 bases). The CDR3 consists of 12 residues. V shed 6 bases and J shed 8 bases, with 16 bases lying between them. Germline assignment: CDR1 DFQATT and CDR2 SNEGSKA (reference sequence). The CDR3 region is CSATDKLSGYTF. The CDR3 DNA follows: TGCAGTGCGACGGACAAGCTCAGCGGCTACACCTTC.

This sequence joins TRBV7-9 and TRBJ1-5, with D maybe TRBD1 (6 bases). From germline, CDR1 is SEHNR and CDR2 FQNEAQ (reference sequence). The CDR3 has 14 residues. V was trimmed by 3 bases and J by 1 base, leaving 7 bases between them. DNA for the CDR3: TGTGCCAGCAGCTTTACAGGGAGCAATCAGCCCCAGCATTTT. Its translation: CASSFTGSNQPQHF.